A single sample is the source of the 20 T cell receptor beta chains below, sequenced in a study of shared clonotypes between healthy human individuals. The method was immunoSEQ multiplex PCR; TCRdb's version includes in-frame clones alone and lacks a portion of them. The table lists some 2.1 million clones, approximately 94% of them singletons. It was CD45RO-negative cells, positively selected for CCR7, that made up naive CD8 cells, with terminally differentiated effector memory CD45RA+ cells excluded. The source material was naive CD8+ T cells sorted from blood. The receptors come from a man aged 18 to 35 in good health.

The gene calls are TRBV7-6 and TRBJ1-2; D gene ambiguous. Trimming removed 2 bases at V and 6 bases at J, with 7 bases between. Germline V gives CDR1 SGHVS, CDR2 FNYEAQ. The CDR3 has 12 amino acids. CDR3 loop: CASSLSGDGYTF. The CDR3 nucleotides are TGTGCCAGCAGCTTATCTGGAGATGGCTACACCTTC.

On this clone itself: The sample holds other DNA sequences that translate to the same CDR3. V is TRBV27 and J is TRBJ2-1, with 7 bases aligning to TRBD2. Germline V gene sequence: CDR1 MNHEY, CDR2 SMNVEV (reference sequence). Losses at the gene ends were 5 bases for V and 2 bases for J; bases not matched to a gene: 6. The CDR3 is 15 residues long. Here the CDR3 DNA reads TGTGCCAGCAGTCCAGGTCTAGCGGCCTACAATGAGCAGTTCTTC. It is translated as CASSPGLAAYNEQFF.

The rearrangement joins TRBV10-2 to TRBJ1-2, with D uncertain. CDR3 length: 13 amino acids. The V gene lost 3 bases and the J gene lost 2 bases, with 7 bases spanning the gap. Germline CDR1 WSHSY, CDR2 SAAADI. The CDR3 protein is CASSDNRNYGYTF. The CDR3 coding sequence is TGCGCCAGCAGTGACAATCGAAACTATGGCTACACCTTC.

This chain uses TRBV4-1 with TRBJ2-7; 7 nucleotides line up with TRBD2. This CDR3 has 16 amino acids. Germline V lookup: CDR1 MGHRA, CDR2 YSYEKL. V lost 1 base and J lost 5; bases outside the gene matches: 11. Written as DNA, the CDR3 is TGCGCCAGCAGCCAAGCAACTAGCGCCTCTGTGAACGAGCAGTACTTC. Amino acid sequence: CASSQATSASVNEQYF.

CDR3 sequence reads: CASSLSYILGRTEAFF. The CDR3 nucleotides are TGTGCCAGCAGTTTATCGTACATCCTGGGTCGCACTGAAGCTTTCTTT. V usage is TRBV27 and J usage is TRBJ1-1; D unresolved. CDR1 MNHEY and CDR2 SMNVEV come from the germline V gene (reference sequence). V lost 0 bases and J lost 4, with 15 bases in between. CDR3 length: 16 residues.

A remark on this clone: The sample carries other DNA sequences with the same CDR3. The gene calls are TRBV27 and TRBJ2-1; 9 nucleotides match TRBD1. CDR1 is MNHEY and CDR2 is SMNVEV in the germline V gene (reference sequence). CDR3 length: 15 residues. V gave up 6 bases and J gave up 2 bases; unmatched junction bases: 5. The CDR3 here is CASSPGTGTYNEQFF. DNA for the CDR3: TGTGCCAGCAGCCCCGGGACAGGGACCTACAATGAGCAGTTCTTC.

The chain uses TRBV2 and TRBJ2-1; 7 bases fit TRBD1. Trimming removed 6 bases from V and 0 bases from J; junction bases left unmatched: 8. CDR1 is SNHLY, CDR2 FYNNEI, per germline. The CDR3 loop spans 16 amino acids. CDR3 sequence (DNA): TGTGCCAGCAGAGAACTGACAGGGCCCTCCTACAATGAGCAGTTCTTC. It codes for CASRELTGPSYNEQFF. Together with reference TRBV2 and TRBJ2-1, the CDR3 gives the full variable domain: EPEVTQTPSHQVTQMGQEVILRCVPISNHLYFYWYRQILGQKVEFLVSFYNNEISEKSEIFDDQFSVERPDGSNFTLKIRSTKLEDSAMYFCASRELTGPSYNEQFFGPGTRLTVL.

This rearrangement joins TRBV19 to TRBJ2-7; no clear D. Trimming cost V 4 bases and J 2 bases, with 9 bases left between them. This CDR3 region has 13 residues. Germline V gene lookup returns CDR1 LNHDA and CDR2 SQIVND (reference sequence). The CDR3 DNA sequence: TGTGCCAGTAGTACAGATTTTCCCTACGAGCAGTACTTC. Its protein product is CASSTDFPYEQYF.

The chain joins TRBV7-9 to TRBJ2-5, with D perhaps matching TRBD1 or TRBD2 (5 bases each). Germline V gene lookup returns CDR1 SEHNR and CDR2 FQNEAQ (reference sequence). The CDR3 has 15 amino acids. V lost 3 bases and J lost 4, with 15 bases in between. The CDR3 protein is CASSFTRGVGETQYF. The CDR3 DNA follows: TGTGCCAGCAGCTTTACACGGGGCGTAGGAGAGACCCAGTACTTC.

The chain links TRBV7-3 to TRBJ2-3, with 8 bases that match TRBD1. CDR3 length: 14 amino acids. Germline CDR1 is SGHTA and CDR2 is FQGTGA. J lost 6 bases, V lost 4 bases, and 6 bases had no gene match. The CDR3: CASSWGTGIDTQYF. The DNA of the CDR3 is TGTGCCAGCAGCTGGGGGACAGGCATTGATACGCAGTATTTT.

Here the CDR3 DNA reads TGTGCCAGCAGCTTACAGGGGAGGAATGAGCAGTTCTTC. Protein product: CASSLQGRNEQFF. The chain employs TRBV7-9 and TRBJ2-1; perhaps D is TRBD1 or TRBD2 (6 bases each). The V end was cut by 2 bases, the J end by 7 bases, with 9 bases between. There are 13 residues in the CDR3. The germline V gene encodes CDR1 SEHNR and CDR2 FQNEAQ (reference sequence).

The chain joins TRBV7-8 to TRBJ2-7; D might be TRBD2 (5 bases). Germline CDR1 SGHVS, CDR2 FQNEAQ. This CDR3 is built from 14 residues. V lost 5 bases and J lost 3, with 14 bases in between. The DNA for the CDR3 is TGTGCCAGCAGCGCACAACCGGGAAGCTACGAGCAGTACTTC. Protein: CASSAQPGSYEQYF.

V usage is TRBV15 and J usage is TRBJ2-7; TRBD1 matches 8 bases. The CDR3 is 16 residues long. Germline V gives CDR1 LNHNV, CDR2 YYDKDF (reference sequence). Germline trimming cut 0 bases from V and 3 bases from J; bases unmatched to any gene: 7. Written as DNA, the CDR3 is TGTGCCACCAGCAGAGACCAAGACAGGGGAGACTACGAGCAGTACTTC. Its protein is CATSRDQDRGDYEQYF.

The rearrangement joins TRBV2 to TRBJ2-5; 10 bases agree with TRBD2. Germline values: CDR1 SNHLY, CDR2 FYNNEI. This CDR3 is built from 15 residues. Trimming took 8 bases from V and 2 from J; bases not matched to a gene: 8. The CDR3 sequence: CASSPEAGGQETQYF. In DNA, the CDR3 is TGTGCCAGCTCCCCGGAAGCGGGGGGGCAAGAGACCCAGTACTTC.

V is TRBV7-2 and J is TRBJ2-7; D may correspond to TRBD1 or TRBD2 (6 bases each). CDR1 and CDR2 (germline): SGHTA, FQGNSA. This CDR3 has 14 residues. Trimming removed 2 bases from V and 2 bases from J, with 10 bases in between. The CDR3 loop is CASSLKGGPYEQYF. In DNA form, the CDR3 reads TGTGCCAGCAGCTTAAAGGGGGGACCCTACGAGCAGTACTTC.

V and J are TRBV4-1 and TRBJ2-1, with 8 bases that match TRBD1. Unmatched junction bases numbered 9, after V lost 3 bases and J lost 8 bases. From germline, CDR1 is MGHRA and CDR2 YSYEKL. The CDR3 covers 15 residues. Here the CDR3 reads CASSQDGQGWDEQFF. The CDR3 bases are TGCGCCAGCAGCCAGGATGGACAGGGTTGGGATGAGCAGTTCTTC.

The chain combines TRBV19 with TRBJ1-5; no clear D gene. V lost 10 bases to trimming and J lost 0 bases, with 16 bases between them. The CDR3 has 15 amino acids. CDR1 is LNHDA and CDR2 is SQIVND in the germline V gene (reference sequence). As DNA, the CDR3 is TGTGCCACCAGTAAGGCCCCTTATAGCAATCAGCCCCAGCATTTT. Amino acid sequence: CATSKAPYSNQPQHF.

The chain employs TRBV27 and TRBJ2-7; D may match TRBD1 or TRBD2 (5 bases each). Germline V gene data show CDR1 as MNHEY and CDR2 as SMNVEV (reference sequence). The CDR3 runs to 14 residues. V lost 2 bases to trimming and J lost 4 bases, with 12 bases between them. This chain's CDR3 is CASSLKGTAYEQYF. DNA for the CDR3: TGTGCCAGCAGTTTAAAAGGGACGGCTTACGAGCAGTACTTC.

As concerns this clone: Other DNA sequences in the same sample also yield this CDR3. This chain connects TRBV5-4 to TRBJ1-3; D is undetermined. The CDR3 is 14 residues long. Germline V gene lookup returns CDR1 SGHNT and CDR2 YYREEE (reference sequence). Trimming removed 0 bases at V and 0 bases at J, with 4 bases between. CDR3 coding DNA: TGTGCCAGCAGCTTGGGGGGCTCTGGAAACACCATATATTTT. Translation gives CASSLGGSGNTIYF.

This chain connects TRBV7-9 to TRBJ2-1; perhaps TRBD2 as D (5 bases). CDR3 length equals 14 residues. V was cut by 5 bases and J by 3 bases, with 11 bases left in between. Germline values: CDR1 SEHNR, CDR2 FQNEAQ (reference sequence). The DNA for the CDR3 is TGTGCCAGCAGCGGAGACCGGGACTACAATGAGCAGTTCTTC. Its translation: CASSGDRDYNEQFF.